This T cell receptor (beta chain) comes out of a study of human T cells and chemical hapten exposure. Unique molecular identifiers were attached to individual cDNA molecules within the library. TCRdb reanalysed the reads using MiXCR and keeps one entry per CDR3 protein. The sample comprises 95,000 to 150,000 distinct CDR3 sequences, around 8.5% of which are singletons, and 1.3% to 1.5% rests with the top ten. This clonotype was seen at least ten times. This CDR3 has 16 amino acids. CDR1 and CDR2 (germline): SGHRS, YFSETQ. The germline V and J ends were trimmed by 0 bases and 3 bases, with 13 bases remaining between them. The starting material, unfractionated whole blood, was used for total RNA extraction.

The chain uses TRBV5-1 and TRBJ2-1; D is unresolved. The sequencing input was whole blood. This TCR was sampled from a human donor in good health. Some clones in this sample may be carry-over from other donors' samples. The CDR3 spells CASSLEGKRLYNEQFF. CDR3 DNA: TGCGCCAGCAGCTTGGAGGGTAAAAGGCTCTACAATGAGCAGTTCTTC.